This T cell receptor (beta chain) was sequenced in a study of graft-versus-host responses after intestinal transplantation. Overall study context: Tacrolimus and steroids were given for around three years to all recipients after anti-thymocyte globulin induction. Whole-study results and caveats: Early post-transplant HvG declines showed an association with peak circulating GvH clone levels. Ileal or blood samples showed some GvH clones first, and such clones were also found in recipient marrow. When patients had graft-donor T cell macrochimerism, their allografts held high graft-versus-host to host-versus-graft clonal ratios.

This CDR3 comprises 15 residues. Germline V CDR1 and CDR2: SGHTA, FQGNSA. V dropped 5 bases and J dropped 7 bases, with 17 bases sitting between them. On this clone: Its specificity is not known.

Profiled with immunoSEQ multiplex PCR; TCRdb holds only in-frame clones, not every one. The table includes tens of thousands of clones, approximately 84% detected once. Sequencing used unstimulated CD4+ T cells sorted from spleen or lymph node cells, obtained before transplant. V gene TRBV7-2 combines with J gene TRBJ2-2, with D perhaps TRBD1 (5 bases). The TCR originated in a human donor who was the organ donor for an intestinal transplant. This CDR3 reads CASSKTWGWGGELFF. CDR3 bases: TGTGCCAGCAGCAAAACGTGGGGCTGGGGCGGGGAGCTGTTTTTT.